The present entry profiles one T cell receptor (beta chain) with its context. As yet, its antigen is unknown. TCRdb's copy holds only in-frame clones and misses some; the assay was immunoSEQ multiplex PCR. The sample records over 60,000 clones, 80% being singletons. This CDR3 has 15 residues. Unmatched junction bases numbered 3, after V lost 2 bases and J lost 2 bases. In germline, CDR1 is MNHEY, CDR2 SVGAGI. The sample comes from a study of T cell responses to AZD1222 COVID-19 vaccine. Study-wide findings and caveats: Nearly half of spike-specific TCRs reportedly go after variant regions that carry no mutations. White British donors predominated, females outnumbered males, and clonal diversity was possibly underestimated.

The clonotype originates from an adult who received the AZD1222 COVID-19 vaccine. The input for sequencing was peripheral blood, taken 28 days after the second AZD1222 dose. This sequence joins TRBV6-5 and TRBJ2-7; 10 nucleotides align to TRBD1. The CDR3 DNA follows: TGTGCCAGCAGTTACCCGACAGGGGGCACCTACGAGCAGTACTTC. Protein product: CASSYPTGGTYEQYF.